The source of this TCR beta chain is a study of shared clonotypes between healthy human individuals. Background on the study: Donors consisted of a couple of women and three men between 18 and 49.

On this clone: Its antigen is still unknown.

The germline gives CDR1 KGHSH, CDR2 LQKENI. This CDR3 spans 15 amino acids. V was clipped by 4 bases and J by 7 bases; unmatched bases: 8. Notes on the study in general: Among the subsets, naive ones generally showed larger estimated richness than memory ones.

Clones were sequenced by immunoSEQ multiplex PCR, and TCRdb holds only the in-frame ones, with some missing. This sample has hundreds of thousands of clones, with about nine tenths found just once. The chain joins TRBV18 to TRBJ2-3; TRBD2 aligns across 10 bases. The sequence derives from a man between 18 and 29 years old in good health. The material sequenced was memory CD8+ T cells sorted from blood. Subset described: CD45RO+ cells pooled with CCR7-negative TemRA cells. This chain's CDR3 is CASSRELAGWNTQYF. CDR3 in DNA: TGTGCCAGCTCACGAGAACTAGCGGGGTGGAATACGCAGTATTTT.